The rows below give T cell receptor beta chains drawn from one sample of a study of blood T cells in healthy people across ages. TCRdb used MiXCR to reprocess the 5' RACE reads, holding one entry per CDR3 protein. The sample lists more than 1,400,000 distinct CDR3 sequences, roughly 45% seen once, with 7.9% in the top ten. Material: blood. These receptor sequences come from a woman under 30 in good health. Both conserved end residues are part of each CDR3. D genes are given only for firm matches. Part of the rows lack a size; the others show once, few, many or a class for expanded clones.

d_call	v_call	clone_size	j_call	cdr3_nt	cdr3_aa
-	TRBV20-1	few	TRBJ2-7	TGCAGTGCGGAGGGCCCGGGACAGCAATACGAGCAGTACTTC	CSAEGPGQQYEQYF
-	TRBV20-1	few	TRBJ2-1	TGCAGTGCTAGAGGAGGGGTGAGCTCCTACAATGAGCAGTTCTTC	CSARGGVSSYNEQFF
-	TRBV12-3/TRBV12-4	few	TRBJ1-2	TGTGCCAGCAGCTACCCCGGGGGCCGTGGGGGCTACACCTTC	CASSYPGGRGGYTF
TRBD1	TRBV11-2	-	TRBJ2-7	TGTGCCAGCAGCTTACTCCAGGGACAGGAGCGCGAGCAGTACTTC	CASSLLQGQEREQYF
TRBD2	TRBV12-3/TRBV12-4	-	TRBJ2-7	TGTGTCAGCAGAGAGAGCGGGGGGGAGTACAATGAGCAGTACTTC	CVSRESGGEYNEQYF
-	TRBV20-1	-	TRBJ2-3	TGCAGTGCCCCCCCAACGTCGGAGTTGGCAGATACGCAGTATTTT	CSAPPTSELADTQYF
TRBD1	TRBV7-8	few	TRBJ2-5	TGTGCCAGCAGCTACGGGACAGCCAAAGAGACCCAGTACTTC	CASSYGTAKETQYF
-	TRBV7-9	-	TRBJ2-1	TGTGCCAGCAGCTTCCTGGGGGAAGGGGTGAGCTCCTACAATGAGCAGTTCTTC	CASSFLGEGVSSYNEQFF
-	TRBV20-1	few	TRBJ2-3	TGCAGTGCTAGAGATCCCCAGACGCTTAGCACAGATACGCAGTATTTT	CSARDPQTLSTDTQYF
TRBD2	TRBV28	few	TRBJ2-7	TGTGCCAGCAGCCCCATCGGGACTACCATCTCCTACGAGCAGTACTTC	CASSPIGTTISYEQYF
TRBD2	TRBV3-1	-	TRBJ2-5	TGTGCCAGCAGGTATAGCGGGGGGGCGAGAGAGACCCAGTACTTC	CASRYSGGARETQYF
-	TRBV20-1	-	TRBJ2-4	TGCAGTGGGGGTTTGTTGGCCAAAAACATTCAGTACTTC	CSGGLLAKNIQYF
-	TRBV7-9	-	TRBJ1-2	TGTGCCAGCAGCTTAGCTGACAGGCCCCCGACGGGTGGCTACACCTTC	CASSLADRPPTGGYTF
TRBD2	TRBV7-9	few	TRBJ2-1	TGTGCCAGCAGCCCCACAGGCGGGGGAGTTGAGCAGTTCTTC	CASSPTGGGVEQFF
TRBD1	TRBV5-1	-	TRBJ2-7	TGCGCCAGCAGCCGCTGGGCCTCCGGACAGGGTAACCACGAGCAGTACTTC	CASSRWASGQGNHEQYF
TRBD1	TRBV5-1	few	TRBJ1-2	TGCGCCAGCAGCTCACCCAAGGACAGGGGTCTAGATGGCTACACCTTC	CASSSPKDRGLDGYTF
-	TRBV10-3	many	TRBJ2-1	TGTGCCATCAGTGAGCGAGGAGACAATGAGCAGTTCTTC	CAISERGDNEQFF
-	TRBV2	few	TRBJ1-1	TGTGCCAGCAGTGAATCAGGTCGGGGTCTCTCTGAAGCTTTCTTT	CASSESGRGLSEAFF
-	TRBV12-3/TRBV12-4	few	TRBJ2-1	TGTGCCAGCAGTTTCGGGCCCGGAAATGAGCAGTTCTTC	CASSFGPGNEQFF
TRBD2	TRBV6-1	-	TRBJ2-1	TGTGCCTTTAAGAAGGGACTAGCGGGAGGGGCTAGGAATGAGCAGTTCTTC	CAFKKGLAGGARNEQFF
-	TRBV2	-	TRBJ2-7	TGTGCCAGCAGCTCGGGGCTATACTACAATGAGCAGTACTTC	CASSSGLYYNEQYF
-	TRBV20-1	few	TRBJ1-2	TGCAGTGCTAGAGCTCTAGTTTACTCCGGGGATGGCTACACCTTC	CSARALVYSGDGYTF
-	TRBV5-6	-	TRBJ2-7	TGTGCCAGCAGCCTAGGGGTCCTTACCTACGAGCAGTACTTC	CASSLGVLTYEQYF
-	TRBV7-2	-	TRBJ2-1	TGTGCCAGCAGCTTAGTTATTAGCTCCTACGAGCAGTTCTTC	CASSLVISSYEQFF
TRBD2	TRBV24-1	few	TRBJ2-7	TGTGCCACCGGACTAGCGGAGGACCTCTCCTACAATGAGCAGTACTTC	CATGLAEDLSYNEQYF
TRBD1	TRBV6-6	-	TRBJ2-7	TGTGCCAGCAGTTACCTCCGGGACAGAAACTACGAGCAGTACTTC	CASSYLRDRNYEQYF
TRBD1	TRBV9	-	TRBJ2-5	TGTGCCAGCAGCGTCTCAGGACAGGGTATAGAGCAGTACTTC	CASSVSGQGIEQYF
-	TRBV20-1	-	TRBJ2-5	TGCAGTGCTAGTGATCCGGACACCTATAACCAGTACTTC	CSASDPDTYNQYF